The rows below give T cell receptor beta chains drawn from one sample of a study of shared clonotypes between healthy human individuals. Clones were read by immunoSEQ multiplex PCR, and TCRdb kept only the in-frame ones, dropping some. Seen here are 950,000 to 1,100,000 clones, 75% to 85% observed once, and the top ten hold 0.61%. The sequenced sample consisted of memory CD4+ T cells from PBMCs. The receptors originated from a man between 18 and 29 years old in good health. Some clones in this sample may be carry-over from other donors' samples. Both conserved end residues are part of each CDR3. D genes are given only for firm matches. Size is omitted from some rows. Given values are once, few, many or a class for expanded clones.

size,V,D,J,CDR3,DNA
NA,TRBV28,NA,TRBJ2-1,CASSFGPGEQFF,TGTGCCAGCAGTTTTGGGCCCGGGGAGCAGTTCTTC
once,TRBV29-1,NA,TRBJ1-1,CSLSDGGGAFF,TGCAGTCTGTCGGACGGTGGTGGAGCTTTCTTT
NA,TRBV5-8,TRBD2,TRBJ2-3,CASSVRLAGGTSTDTQYF,TGTGCCAGCAGCGTGCGACTAGCGGGAGGGACTAGCACAGATACGCAGTATTTT
NA,TRBV4-3,NA,TRBJ2-7,CASSQAWDPGTNYEQYF,TGCGCCAGCAGCCAAGCTTGGGACCCCGGGACAAACTACGAGCAGTACTTC
NA,TRBV28,TRBD1,TRBJ2-7,CATTPETGDHEQYF,TGTGCCACCACCCCCGAGACAGGGGATCACGAGCAGTACTTC
NA,TRBV11-2,TRBD2,TRBJ2-7,CASSPLGSGRTKYEQYF,TGTGCCAGCAGCCCCTTAGGGAGCGGGAGGACTAAATACGAGCAGTACTTC
NA,TRBV7-3,NA,TRBJ2-7,CASSPFGGTGEQYF,TGTGCCAGCAGCCCGTTCGGGGGTACTGGCGAGCAGTACTTC
NA,TRBV6-6,NA,TRBJ1-1,CASTEVRGAGTEAFF,TGTGCCAGCACCGAAGTCAGGGGCGCGGGCACTGAAGCTTTCTTT
few,TRBV5-6,NA,TRBJ2-5,CASSLPTETQYF,TGTGCCAGCAGCTTGCCGACCGAGACCCAGTACTTC
NA,TRBV30,NA,TRBJ1-4,CAWSRRTDEKLFF,TGTGCCTGGAGCAGGAGGACAGATGAAAAACTGTTTTTT
once,TRBV5-1,TRBD1,TRBJ1-2,CASTFGTGGDYGNYGYTF,TGCGCCAGCACCTTTGGAACAGGGGGTGATTATGGAAACTATGGCTACACCTTC
NA,TRBV28,TRBD2,TRBJ2-7,CASSPPYLAGGRSYEQYF,TGTGCCAGCAGTCCCCCCTACTTGGCGGGAGGCCGATCCTACGAGCAGTACTTC